The sequence of this T cell receptor beta chain was determined in a study of T cell responses to AZD1222 COVID-19 vaccine. Regarding this clone: The antigen is not known.

Assay used: immunoSEQ multiplex PCR; TCRdb lists only in-frame clones, some missing. The repertoire holds 95,000 to 100,000 clones, with 90% as singletons. General study points: Unmutated variant regions are reportedly targeted by nearly half of spike-specific TCRs. Baseline seropositivity characterized only a handful of AZD1222 recipients.

With 4 bases removed from V and 3 bases from J, the gap between germline ends came to 6 bases. Germline V lookup: CDR1 ENHRY, CDR2 SYGVKD. This CDR3 is 13 amino acids long. V is TRBV10-3 and J is TRBJ1-4; tentative D call: TRBD1 (5 bases). The receptor was derived from an adult in good health. The sample here was peripheral blood, taken on day 0 of AZD1222 vaccination. The DNA for the CDR3 is TGTGCCATCAGTGCGGGGCCTAATGAAAAACTGTTTTTT. Protein product: CAISAGPNEKLFF.